The entry below gives a single TCR beta chain sequence along with its context. These data originate in a study of blood T cell repertoires in COVID-19. The CDR3 runs 14 residues. Germline V gene sequence: CDR1 SGHNT, CDR2 YYREEE (reference sequence). Trimming shortened V by 1 base and J by 3 bases, and 11 bases separated the two germline ends. Clones were read by immunoSEQ multiplex PCR, and TCRdb kept only the in-frame ones, dropping some. The table includes about 180,000 clones, around 86% detected once. This clonotype was sampled from a woman in her sixties or seventies with COVID-19, enrolled during active disease. The chain combines TRBV5-4 with TRBJ2-7; possible D gene TRBD1, 6 bases. Sequenced input: peripheral blood. CDR3 DNA sequence: TGTGCCAGCAGCTTGAAGACAGGAAACTACGAGCAGTACTTC. This gives the protein CASSLKTGNYEQYF.